The 18 T cell receptor beta chains given below trace back to one sample, sequenced in a study of CD8+ T cells in alopecia areata. RNA was extracted and reverse transcribed into cDNA as the sequencing template. Data came from immunoSEQ multiplex PCR; TCRdb stores just in-frame clones and leaves some out. Of 90,000 to 120,000 clones in the sample, roughly 84% were seen once. Noted treatment: oral pan-JAK inhibitor, 5-10 mg twice daily. This specimen was CD8+ T cells sorted from blood, taken at week 24, from a patient treated with tofacitinib. Receptor source: a human donor with alopecia areata.

The J gene is TRBJ1-1, the V gene TRBV19; D might be TRBD1 (6 bases). Trimming pared 6 bases from V and 5 bases from J, leaving 16 bases between. Germline V gene data show CDR1 as LNHDA and CDR2 as SQIVND (reference sequence). This CDR3 is 14 amino acids long. The CDR3 nucleotides read TGTGCCAGTAGCGATGGGGGGGGCTTTACTGAAGCTTTCTTT. Its protein is CASSDGGGFTEAFF. Filled out from reference TRBV19 and TRBJ1-1, the complete variable domain reads DGGITQSPKYLFRKEGQNVTLSCEQNLNHDAMYWYRQDPGQGLRLIYYSQIVNDFQKGDIAEGYSVSREKKESFPLTVTSAQKNPTAFYLCASSDGGGFTEAFFGQGTRLTVV.

The chain links TRBV4-3 to TRBJ2-6, with a tentative D call TRBD2 (5 bases). CDR3 length equals 20 residues. V shed 4 bases and J shed 0 bases, with 22 bases lying between them. Germline loops: CDR1 LGHNA, CDR2 YSLEER. CDR3 residues: CASSRDGVWSSRSGANVLTF. CDR3 nucleotide sequence: TGCGCCAGCAGCCGCGACGGGGTGTGGTCTTCACGCTCTGGGGCCAACGTCCTGACTTTC.

The chain links TRBV7-9 to TRBJ1-2; TRBD1 is a possible D gene (6 bases). Germline V CDR1 and CDR2: SEHNR, FQNEAQ (reference sequence). There are 15 residues in the CDR3. V was shortened by 3 bases and J by 7 bases, with 18 bases between the two germline ends. CDR3 sequence reads: CASSFEIGGSGGYTF. The DNA for the CDR3 is TGTGCCAGCAGCTTCGAAATAGGGGGTTCAGGTGGCTACACCTTC.

This clone was seen a handful of times. The rearrangement links TRBV28 to TRBJ2-2; TRBD1 might be the D (6 bases). The CDR3 is 14 residues long. CDR1 is MDHEN and CDR2 is SYDVKM in the germline V gene. Trimming stripped 6 bases from V and 6 bases from J, with 14 bases between. The CDR3: CASSSDRLSGELFF. Written as DNA, the CDR3 is TGTGCCAGCAGCAGCGACAGGCTATCCGGGGAGCTGTTTTTT.

The rearrangement joins TRBV4-3 to TRBJ2-3; 7 positions match TRBD1. Germline lookup yields CDR1 LGHNA and CDR2 YSLEER. J was trimmed by 0 bases and V by 4 bases; bases with no gene match: 7. The CDR3 totals 16 residues. The CDR3 nucleotides are TGCGCCAGCAGCCTAGGGACAGCACCTAGCACAGATACGCAGTATTTT. This gives the protein CASSLGTAPSTDTQYF.

The chain combines TRBV7-2 with TRBJ2-5; 13 bases are shared with TRBD2. After removal of 4 bases from V and 5 bases from J, the junction contained 10 bases not matched to a gene. Germline assignment: CDR1 SGHTA and CDR2 FQGNSA. CDR3 size: 17 residues. CDR3 DNA: TGTGCCAGCAGCTCCCTAACTAGCGGGGGGGCAGTCGAGACCCAGTACTTC. Translated, it gives CASSSLTSGGAVETQYF.

The rearrangement links TRBV11-2 to TRBJ2-3, with D unresolved. The V end lost 5 bases, the J end lost 4 bases, and 7 bases lay between the germline ends. The CDR3 spans 12 residues. Germline CDR1 is SGHAT and CDR2 is FQNNGV. CDR3 DNA: TGTGCCAGCAGCGGTGCGGCAGATACGCAGTATTTT. It is translated as CASSGAADTQYF.

This chain links TRBV6-6 with TRBJ2-5; 9 nucleotides match TRBD2. Germline V gives CDR1 MNHNY, CDR2 SVGAGI (reference sequence). V dropped 4 bases and J dropped 7; count of bases not matched to a gene: 10. The CDR3 is 15 residues long. The CDR3 reads CASSWLLAGAGTQYF. CDR3 nucleotide sequence: TGTGCCAGCAGTTGGTTACTAGCGGGCGCCGGGACCCAGTACTTC.

This chain links TRBV7-9 with TRBJ2-3; unclear D gene. V lost 4 bases and J lost 4, with 18 bases in between. Germline CDR1 and CDR2: SEHNR and FQNEAQ (reference sequence). This CDR3 has 16 amino acids. CDR3: CASSSPRGSSPDTQYF. The CDR3 nucleotides read TGTGCCAGCAGCTCTCCCCGTGGGTCCTCCCCAGATACGCAGTATTTT.

The chain employs TRBV30 and TRBJ2-7, with a tentative D call TRBD1 (6 bases). The CDR3 has 12 amino acids. Germline assignment: CDR1 GTSNPN and CDR2 SVGIG (reference sequence). V was pared by 1 base and J by 2 bases, with 6 bases between. In nucleotides, the CDR3 is TGTGCCTGGAGTGACAGGGCCTACGAGCAGTACTTC. Translating gives CAWSDRAYEQYF. Complete variable domain (other parts from reference TRBV30 and TRBJ2-7): SQTIHQWPATLVQPVGSPLSLECTVEGTSNPNLYWYRQAAGRGLQLLFYSVGIGQISSEVPQNLSASRPQDRQFILSSKKLLLSDSGFYLCAWSDRAYEQYFGPGTRLTVT.

The chain has TRBV5-6 and TRBJ2-5, with TRBD2 identical over 12 bases. V was clipped by 4 bases and J by 5 bases; unmatched bases: 18. The CDR3 is made up of 19 amino acids. Germline assignment: CDR1 SGHDT and CDR2 YYEEEE. This CDR3 is CASSATGTSGLRSQETQYF. The CDR3, as DNA: TGTGCCAGCAGCGCTACCGGGACTAGCGGGTTACGCTCCCAGGAGACCCAGTACTTC.

The chain joins TRBV27 to TRBJ2-5; 8 bases are shared with TRBD1. Germline CDR1 MNHEY, CDR2 SMNVEV (reference sequence). The V gene end was trimmed by 3 bases and the J gene end by 5 bases; junction bases not matched to a gene: 11. There are 16 residues in the CDR3. CDR3 residues: CASSLGRGRETETQYF. CDR3 bases: TGTGCCAGCAGTTTGGGCAGGGGGCGCGAGACTGAGACCCAGTACTTC.

This clone was counted a single time. The rearrangement joins TRBV27 to TRBJ1-2, with a tentative D call TRBD1 (5 bases). The CDR3 length is 11 residues. Germline CDR1 reads MNHEY; CDR2 reads SMNVEV (reference sequence). Trimming shortened V by 4 bases and J by 7 bases, and 7 bases separated the two germline ends. CDR3 DNA sequence: TGTGCCAGCAGTTCGGGGGTTGGCTACACCTTC. Translation: CASSSGVGYTF.

This chain joins TRBV4-3 and TRBJ2-5; the match to TRBD2 covers 13 bases. The trim removed 0 bases at V and 3 bases at J, leaving 7 bases unmatched. The CDR3 totals 18 residues. The germline V gene has CDR1 LGHNA and CDR2 YSLEER. CDR3 DNA sequence: TGCGCCAGCAGCCAAGAATGGACTAGCGGGGGTATCGAAGAGACCCAGTACTTC. This gives the protein CASSQEWTSGGIEETQYF.

This chain connects TRBV5-1 to TRBJ1-1; D perhaps matches TRBD1 (6 bases). Germline lookup yields CDR1 SGHRS and CDR2 YFSETQ. The CDR3 sequence is 14 residues long. V lost 4 bases to trimming and J lost 4 bases, with 14 bases between them. The CDR3 is CASSGATGITEAFF. CDR3 coding DNA: TGCGCCAGCAGCGGCGCCACAGGGATCACTGAAGCTTTCTTT.

The rearrangement links TRBV9 to TRBJ2-7; TRBD1 matches 7 bases. CDR1 and CDR2 from the germline V gene are SGDLS and YYNGEE. The V segment lost 3 bases and the J segment 3 bases; nucleotides outside the gene matches: 6. CDR3 length: 14 residues. In nucleotides, the CDR3 is TGTGCCAGCAGCGCATCAGGGGGAATCTACGAGCAGTACTTC. Protein product: CASSASGGIYEQYF.

The chain joins TRBV6-6 to TRBJ2-1; TRBD1 aligns across 7 bases. The germline V gene encodes CDR1 MNHNY and CDR2 SVGAGI (reference sequence). The CDR3 length is 15 residues. J lost 6 bases, V lost 6 bases, and 11 bases had no gene match. CDR3 nucleotides: TGTGCCAGCAGCCGGGACAGCCTACTCGCCAATGAGCAGTTCTTC. Its translation is CASSRDSLLANEQFF.

The J gene is TRBJ1-1, the V gene TRBV4-1; D uncertain. CDR3 length equals 16 residues. The V end lost 1 base, the J end lost 2 bases, and 14 bases lay between the germline ends. Germline CDR1 and CDR2: MGHRA and YSYEKL. CDR3 coding DNA: TGCGCCAGCAGCCAAGTTGGCGTGTCGTTTAACACTGAAGCTTTCTTT. Translating it yields CASSQVGVSFNTEAFF.